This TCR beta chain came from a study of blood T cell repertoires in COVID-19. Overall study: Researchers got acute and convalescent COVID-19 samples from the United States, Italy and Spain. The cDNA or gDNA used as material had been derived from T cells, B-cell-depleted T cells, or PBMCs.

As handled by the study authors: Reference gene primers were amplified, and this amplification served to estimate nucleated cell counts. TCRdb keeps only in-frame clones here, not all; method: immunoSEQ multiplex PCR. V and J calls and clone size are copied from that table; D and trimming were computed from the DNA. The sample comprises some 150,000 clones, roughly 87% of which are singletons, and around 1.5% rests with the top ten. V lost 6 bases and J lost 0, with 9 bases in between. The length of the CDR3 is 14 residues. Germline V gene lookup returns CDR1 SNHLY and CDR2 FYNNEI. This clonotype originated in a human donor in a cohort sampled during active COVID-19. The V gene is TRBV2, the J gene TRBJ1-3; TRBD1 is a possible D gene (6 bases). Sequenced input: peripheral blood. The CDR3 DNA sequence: TGTGCCAGCAGCCAGGGGAACTCTGGAAACACCATATATTTT. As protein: CASSQGNSGNTIYF.